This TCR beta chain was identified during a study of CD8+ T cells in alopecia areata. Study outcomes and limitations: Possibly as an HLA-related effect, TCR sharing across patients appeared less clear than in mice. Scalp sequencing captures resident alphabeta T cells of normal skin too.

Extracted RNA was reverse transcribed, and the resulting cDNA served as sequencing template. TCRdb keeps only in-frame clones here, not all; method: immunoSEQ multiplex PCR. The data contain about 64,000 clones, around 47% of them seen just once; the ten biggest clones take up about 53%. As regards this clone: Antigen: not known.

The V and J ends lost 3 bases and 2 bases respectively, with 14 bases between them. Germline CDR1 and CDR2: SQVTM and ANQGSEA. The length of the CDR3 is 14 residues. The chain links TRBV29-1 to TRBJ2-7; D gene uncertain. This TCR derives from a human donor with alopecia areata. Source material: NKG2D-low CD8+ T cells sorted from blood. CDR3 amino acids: CSVEPLAATYEQYF. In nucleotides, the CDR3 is TGCAGCGTTGAGCCGTTGGCAGCCACCTACGAGCAGTACTTC.